The 27 T cell receptor beta chains reported below all come from one sample, sequenced in a study of patients and donors after allogeneic stem cell transplantation (dated by TCRdb to 2020 to 2022). Library preparation employed RT-PCR. Data came from a NextSeq 550. Using fastp at Q25 and MiXCR, TCRdb reprocessed the public reads and kept productive beta chains. Each entry is one CDR3 protein sequence, shown with its most common DNA and genes. The sample data list 400,000 to 500,000 distinct CDR3 sequences, and 16% of these were observed just once. Just over 7% of the sample belongs to the ten largest clones. Sequencing input: blood, either unsorted or a sorted T cell fraction (not recorded which). These receptors all stem from a human donor who was either an allogeneic HSCT recipient or a stem cell or donor lymphocyte infusion donor (not recorded which). It is not recorded whose cells these are; they may come from a transplant donor.

The chain joins TRBV19 to TRBJ1-2; unclear D gene. V lost 3 bases to trimming and J lost 7 bases, with 18 bases between them. There are 15 residues in the CDR3. Per germline, CDR1 LNHDA and CDR2 SQIVND (reference sequence). The CDR3 loop is CASSISPKGLSGYTF. CDR3 in DNA: TGTGCCAGTAGTATCTCCCCTAAGGGTTTGTCTGGCTACACCTTC.

This clonotype has only a few counts. The CDR3, as DNA: TGTGCCAGCAGCCAAATTACCTCCGGGGATGGCTACACCTTC. It translates to CASSQITSGDGYTF. The chain carries TRBV16 and TRBJ1-2; D is uncertain. Germline-derived CDR1 and CDR2 are KGHSY and FQNENV. The length of the CDR3 is 14 residues. Trimming took 2 bases from V and 6 from J, leaving 13 bases between them.

The chain links TRBV5-6 to TRBJ1-2, with no clear D. Trimming shortened V by 3 bases and J by 2 bases, and 11 bases separated the two germline ends. The CDR3 has 14 amino acids. Germline V gives CDR1 SGHDT, CDR2 YYEEEE. CDR3 sequence reads: CASSYGVGNYGYTF. Written as DNA, the CDR3 is TGTGCCAGCAGCTATGGGGTCGGGAACTATGGCTACACCTTC.

This rearrangement joins TRBV20-1 to TRBJ2-1, with D unresolved. The CDR3 length is 12 residues. Germline CDR1 reads DFQATT; CDR2 reads SNEGSKA (reference sequence). The germline V and J ends were trimmed by 0 bases and 5 bases, with 5 bases remaining between them. For the CDR3, the DNA is TGCAGTGCTAGAGATTGGGACAATGAGCAGTTCTTC. Protein: CSARDWDNEQFF.

This sequence joins TRBV24-1 and TRBJ2-3; 11 bases match TRBD2. V lost 3 bases to trimming and J lost 3 bases; unmatched junction nucleotides: 4. This CDR3 comprises 16 residues. Looked up from germline, CDR1 is KGHDR and CDR2 is SFDVKD. CDR3 DNA sequence: TGTGCCACCAGTGATCTGACTAGCGGGAATACAGATACGCAGTATTTT. As protein: CATSDLTSGNTDTQYF.

The table lists this clonotype with many counts. The chain is built from TRBV7-9 and TRBJ2-3; D gene unclear. Trimming cost V 5 bases and J 5 bases, with 11 bases left between them. Germline CDR1 is SEHNR and CDR2 is FQNEAQ (reference sequence). The CDR3 sequence is 13 residues long. CDR3 region: CASSLAWEDTQYF. CDR3 bases: TGTGCCAGCAGCCTCGCCTGGGAAGATACGCAGTATTTT.

This clonotype occurred a few times. J is TRBJ2-7 and V is TRBV5-1; 7 positions match TRBD2. Germline V gene lookup returns CDR1 SGHRS and CDR2 YFSETQ. The V and J ends lost 2 bases and 0 bases, in that order; junction bases with no gene match: 8. The CDR3 sequence is 16 residues long. The CDR3 DNA reads as TGCGCCAGCAGCTTAAGAGCGGGGTCGACCTCCTACGAGCAGTACTTC. Translating it yields CASSLRAGSTSYEQYF.

A few counts support this clonotype. The chain uses TRBV4-1 and TRBJ1-5, with 8 bases lining up with TRBD1. The CDR3 consists of 15 residues. Germline V gene data show CDR1 as MGHRA and CDR2 as YSYEKL. After removal of 4 bases from V and 6 bases from J, the junction contained 8 bases not matched to a gene. In nucleotides, the CDR3 is TGCGCCAGCAGCCTATCTCGGACAGGGAGTCAGCCCCAGCATTTT. This translates into CASSLSRTGSQPQHF.

This clonotype was counted ten times or more. The chain joins TRBV7-9 to TRBJ1-5, with D perhaps TRBD1 (5 bases). This CDR3 region has 14 residues. Looked up from germline, CDR1 is SEHNR and CDR2 is FQNEAQ (reference sequence). Trimming cost V 7 bases and J 3 bases, with 13 bases left between them. The CDR3 DNA follows: TGTGCCAGCACCCGGGAGGGGATCAATCAGCCCCAGCATTTT. Its translation: CASTREGINQPQHF.

This clonotype showed up just a few times. The gene calls are TRBV7-3 and TRBJ2-1; 11 bases match TRBD2. The CDR3 contains 17 residues. The trim removed 1 base at V and 5 bases at J, leaving 7 bases unmatched. Germline V gene sequence: CDR1 SGHTA, CDR2 FQGTGA. The CDR3 coding sequence is TGTGCCAGCAGCTTAAGGCCTAGCGGGGGGACAAACAATGAGCAGTTCTTC. It is translated as CASSLRPSGGTNNEQFF.

This clonotype was counted a few times. This sequence joins TRBV10-3 and TRBJ2-5; the match to TRBD2 covers 11 bases. The ends lost 0 bases at V and 6 bases at J; junction bases unmatched: 6. The CDR3 spans 16 residues. Germline V gene data show CDR1 as ENHRY and CDR2 as SYGVKD. CDR3: CAISESTTSGVKTQYF. In nucleotides, the CDR3 is TGTGCCATCAGTGAGTCGACGACTAGCGGGGTTAAGACCCAGTACTTC.

This rearrangement joins TRBV11-1 to TRBJ2-2; tentatively, D is TRBD1 or TRBD2 (5 bases each). The CDR3 runs to 18 residues. Germline V CDR1 and CDR2: SGHAT, FQDESV (reference sequence). V was cut by 0 bases and J by 0 bases, with 14 bases left in between. The CDR3 DNA sequence: TGTGCCAGCAGCTTAGCATTGGGACCCCTGACGAACACCGGGGAGCTGTTTTTT. This gives the protein CASSLALGPLTNTGELFF.

V is TRBV27 and J is TRBJ1-2; D is unresolved. The CDR3 is made up of 14 amino acids. Trimming removed 5 bases from V and 2 bases from J, with 12 bases in between. Germline CDR1 and CDR2: MNHEY and SMNVEV (reference sequence). The CDR3 region is CASSPIARNYGYTF. CDR3 DNA sequence: TGTGCCAGCAGTCCTATTGCCCGAAACTATGGCTACACCTTC.

CDR3 protein: CASSSANVLTF. The CDR3 coding sequence is TGTGCCAGCAGTTCGGCCAACGTCCTGACTTTC. The genes are TRBV12-3 or TRBV12-4 and TRBJ2-6, with no clear D. The CDR3 is 11 amino acids. Trimming took off 4 bases at V and 6 bases at J, with 1 base between the two ends.

This clonotype was counted a single time. The V gene is TRBV29-1, the J gene TRBJ2-7, with 13 bases matching TRBD2. Germline-derived CDR1 and CDR2 are SQVTM and ANQGSEA. This CDR3 is built from 14 residues. The J segment lost 4 bases and the V segment lost 6 bases, leaving 6 bases of the junction unmatched. The CDR3 loop is CSVARTSGSYEQYF. The CDR3 region has the DNA TGCAGCGTCGCTCGGACTAGCGGGAGTTACGAGCAGTACTTC.

This clonotype has more than one count but fewer than ten. The chain couples TRBV18 to TRBJ2-6; D not resolved. V shed 3 bases and J shed 4 bases, with 13 bases lying between them. CDR1 is KGHSH and CDR2 is LQKENI in the germline V gene. The CDR3 consists of 16 residues. CDR3 residues: CASSPWMGEGANVLTF. DNA for the CDR3: TGTGCCAGCTCACCCTGGATGGGCGAAGGGGCCAACGTCCTGACTTTC.

This clonotype was observed a few times. This chain uses TRBV3-1 with TRBJ1-2; maybe TRBD1 (5 bases). The CDR3 runs to 14 residues. The germline V and J ends were trimmed by 1 base and 2 bases, with 8 bases remaining between them. Germline CDR1 LGHDT, CDR2 YNNKEL (reference sequence). The CDR3 nucleotides read TGTGCCAGCAGCCAAGCGGGGGGGAACTATGGCTACACCTTC. Its protein product is CASSQAGGNYGYTF.

The chain joins TRBV3-1 to TRBJ2-3, with D hard to call. The CDR3 is made up of 12 amino acids. CDR1 and CDR2 (germline): LGHDT, YNNKEL (reference sequence). V lost 4 bases to trimming and J lost 11 bases, with 13 bases between them. CDR3 sequence reads: CASSLQGSRQYF. The CDR3 region has the DNA TGTGCCAGCAGCCTCCAAGGCTCTCGGCAGTATTTT.

The chain recombines TRBV20-1 with TRBJ2-1; D may be TRBD2 (7 bases). There are 14 residues in the CDR3. Germline V lookup: CDR1 DFQATT, CDR2 SNEGSKA (reference sequence). Trimming left V 7 bases short and J 8 bases short, with 21 bases between. The CDR3 is CSDQSGGRGDEQFF. The CDR3 DNA sequence: TGCAGTGACCAGTCGGGGGGCCGGGGCGATGAGCAGTTCTTC.

The chain uses TRBV7-2 and TRBJ2-5, with D possibly TRBD2 on 6 matching bases. There are 15 residues in the CDR3. Germline lookup yields CDR1 SGHTA and CDR2 FQGNSA. V lost 4 bases, J lost 7 bases, and 19 bases lay in between. The CDR3 nucleotides are TGTGCCAGCAGCTCCCAAGGTAGCGGTGATGTGACCCAGTACTTC. Translating gives CASSSQGSGDVTQYF. Drawing the rest from reference TRBV7-2 and TRBJ2-5, the complete variable domain is GAGVSQSPSNKVTEKGKDVELRCDPISGHTALYWYRQSLGQGLEFLIYFQGNSAPDKSGLPSDRFSAERTGGSVSTLTIQRTQQEDSAVYLCASSSQGSGDVTQYFGPGTRLLVL.

The rearrangement joins TRBV24-1 to TRBJ1-5, with 7 nucleotides matching TRBD1. Germline-derived CDR1 and CDR2 are KGHDR and SFDVKD. The V gene end was trimmed by 9 bases and the J gene end by 5 bases; junction bases not matched to a gene: 6. The CDR3 consists of 13 residues. The CDR3 DNA is TGTGCCACCCAAGACAGGGCCCATCAGCCCCAGCATTTT. It yields the protein CATQDRAHQPQHF.

The chain couples TRBV5-1 to TRBJ2-3, with D perhaps matching TRBD1 (5 bases). Trimming pared 0 bases from V and 1 base from J, leaving 15 bases between. Germline-derived CDR1 and CDR2 are SGHRS and YFSETQ. The CDR3 loop spans 17 amino acids. The chain's CDR3 is CASSLEGGAFGTDTQYF. The CDR3 DNA is TGCGCCAGCAGCTTGGAGGGTGGGGCGTTCGGCACAGATACGCAGTATTTT.

The CDR3 loop reads CASSHDSHFAKNIQYF. The DNA of the CDR3 is TGTGCCAGCAGCCATGACTCGCATTTTGCCAAAAACATTCAGTACTTC. V and J are TRBV7-9 and TRBJ2-4, with unresolved D. CDR1 and CDR2 from the germline V gene are SEHNR and FQNEAQ (reference sequence). V was trimmed by 5 bases and J by 1 base, leaving 15 bases between them. The CDR3 runs 16 residues. The variable domain in full, with the rest retrieved from reference TRBV7-9 and TRBJ2-4, is DTGVSQNPRHKITKRGQNVTFRCDPISEHNRLYWYRQTLGQGPEFLTYFQNEAQLEKSRLLSDRFSAERPKGSFSTLEIQRTEQGDSAMYLCASSHDSHFAKNIQYFGAGTRLSVL.

The chain uses TRBV7-3 and TRBJ2-3; D is possibly TRBD2 (5 bases). CDR1 SGHTA and CDR2 FQGTGA come from the germline V gene. Trimming removed 2 bases at V and 6 bases at J, with 9 bases between. The CDR3 spans 13 residues. DNA for the CDR3: TGTGCCAGCAGCTTAGAGCGGCCTGATACGCAGTATTTT. Translation gives CASSLERPDTQYF. The complete variable domain, with remaining parts taken from reference TRBV7-3 and TRBJ2-3, reads GAGVSQTPSNKVTEKGKYVELRCDPISGHTALYWYRQSLGQGPEFLIYFQGTGAADDSGLPNDRFFAVRPEGSVSTLKIQRTERGDSAVYLCASSLERPDTQYFGPGTRLTVL.

This clonotype has a handful of counts. The V call is TRBV24-1, the J call TRBJ2-7; 7 positions agree with TRBD1. Unmatched junction bases numbered 6, after V lost 2 bases and J lost 3 bases. Per germline, CDR1 KGHDR and CDR2 SFDVKD. The CDR3 length is 15 residues. In DNA form, the CDR3 reads TGTGCCACCAGTGATTGGGCCGGACAGGTCTACGAGCAGTACTTC. It encodes CATSDWAGQVYEQYF.

This chain joins TRBV12-3 or TRBV12-4 and TRBJ2-1; TRBD2 agrees at 7 bases. V was clipped by 2 bases and J by 7 bases; unmatched bases: 5. The CDR3 covers 14 residues. In DNA form, the CDR3 reads TGTGCCAGCAGTTTACGCGCGGGAGATAATGAGCAGTTCTTC. Translation gives CASSLRAGDNEQFF.

The sample holds a few counts of this clonotype. The chain couples TRBV4-3 to TRBJ2-7; TRBD2 agrees at 13 bases. CDR1 LGHNA and CDR2 YSLEER come from the germline V gene. CDR3 length: 18 amino acids. Trimming took 1 base from V and 0 from J; bases not matched to a gene: 6. CDR3: CASSQAKTSGGLSYEQYF. CDR3 nucleotide sequence: TGCGCCAGCAGCCAAGCTAAGACTAGCGGGGGGCTCTCCTACGAGCAGTACTTC.